The 16 T cell receptor beta chains in this list originate from one sample, sequenced in a study of blood T cell repertoires in COVID-19. Assay: immunoSEQ multiplex PCR; the TCRdb copy retains only in-frame clones and omits some. The sample consists of 200,000 or so clones, 87% of them appearing once. Material: peripheral blood. The receptors come from a man aged 35 to 55 with active or convalescent COVID-19.

V and J are TRBV5-4 and TRBJ2-1, with 12 bases lining up with TRBD2. Per germline, CDR1 SGHNT and CDR2 YYREEE (reference sequence). CDR3 length: 16 amino acids. The junction had 7 bases not matched to a gene; V was cut back by 4 bases and J by 5 bases. The CDR3 loop reads CASSHPTSGSDNEQFF. CDR3 in DNA: TGTGCCAGCAGCCACCCGACTAGCGGGAGTGACAATGAGCAGTTCTTC. The full variable domain, rest sourced from reference TRBV5-4 and TRBJ2-1, is ETGVTQSPTHLIKTRGQQVTLRCSSQSGHNTVSWYQQALGQGPQFIFQYYREEENGRGNFPPRFSGLQFPNYSSELNVNALELDDSALYLCASSHPTSGSDNEQFFGPGTRLTVL.

The gene calls are TRBV5-8 and TRBJ2-1, with TRBD2 matching over 7 bases. The V gene end was trimmed by 3 bases and the J gene end by 0 bases; junction bases not matched to a gene: 9. Per germline, CDR1 SGHTS and CDR2 YDEGEE. The length of the CDR3 is 17 residues. The CDR3 DNA follows: TGTGCCAGCAGCTCGGACCCACTAGCGTCCTCCTACAATGAGCAGTTCTTC. This translates into CASSSDPLASSYNEQFF.

The chain carries TRBV5-1 and TRBJ2-5, with D perhaps TRBD1 (6 bases). Germline CDR1 and CDR2: SGHRS and YFSETQ. The germline V and J ends were trimmed by 0 bases and 5 bases, with 17 bases remaining between them. This CDR3 contains 16 residues. The CDR3 DNA reads TGCGCCAGCAGCTTGGTCCCAGGGGCGCCCAGCGAGACCCAGTACTTC. This encodes CASSLVPGAPSETQYF.

The chain employs TRBV5-1 and TRBJ1-3; 8 bases align to TRBD1. The CDR3 extends over 15 amino acids. CDR1 is SGHRS and CDR2 is YFSETQ in the germline V gene. V was pared by 6 bases and J by 3 bases, with 8 bases of the junction left unmatched. CDR3 region: CASTPQGARGNTIYF. CDR3 nucleotides: TGCGCCAGCACGCCCCAGGGGGCTCGTGGAAACACCATATATTTT.

This clone has more than one count but fewer than ten. The CDR3 region is CASSRQDTNYGYTF. The CDR3 nucleotides read TGTGCCAGCAGTCGACAGGACACGAACTATGGCTACACCTTC. J is TRBJ1-2 and V is TRBV6-5; perhaps TRBD1 as D (6 bases). The germline V and J ends were trimmed by 5 bases and 2 bases, with 12 bases remaining between them. The CDR3 totals 14 residues. CDR1 and CDR2 from the germline V gene are MNHEY and SVGAGI.

As concerns this clone: At the DNA level, this CDR3 is encoded by other sequences in the same sample as well. The V and J genes are TRBV28 and TRBJ1-3; D is uncertain. V shed 6 bases and J shed 4 bases, with 7 bases lying between them. From germline, CDR1 is MDHEN and CDR2 SYDVKM. The length of the CDR3 is 12 residues. The CDR3 spells CASSSQGNTIYF. Here the CDR3 DNA reads TGTGCCAGCAGCTCTCAGGGAAACACCATATATTTT.

V is TRBV5-1 and J is TRBJ2-7; the D gene is possibly TRBD2 (6 bases). Trimming stripped 5 bases from V and 5 bases from J, with 14 bases between. Germline-derived CDR1 and CDR2 are SGHRS and YFSETQ. The CDR3 is made up of 13 amino acids. Here the CDR3 reads CASRGGGRDEQYF. The CDR3 DNA reads TGCGCCAGCAGGGGGGGAGGTCGTGACGAGCAGTACTTC.

The chain uses TRBV11-2 and TRBJ2-7; tentatively, D is TRBD2 (7 bases). CDR3 size: 17 residues. CDR1 SGHAT and CDR2 FQNNGV come from the germline V gene. The V and J ends lost 5 bases and 3 bases respectively, with 23 bases between them. The CDR3 DNA reads TGTGCCAGCAGCCCGAGGGGGGGCGCGGGTCACTACTACGAGCAGTACTTC. Translated, it gives CASSPRGGAGHYYEQYF. The variable domain in full, completed from reference TRBV11-2 and TRBJ2-7, reads EAGVAQSPRYKIIEKRQSVAFWCNPISGHATLYWYQQILGQGPKLLIQFQNNGVVDDSQLPKDRFSAERLKGVDSTLKIQPAKLEDSAVYLCASSPRGGAGHYYEQYFGPGTRLTVT.

The chain couples TRBV19 to TRBJ1-2; D is possibly TRBD1 (5 bases). Germline loops: CDR1 LNHDA, CDR2 SQIVND (reference sequence). This CDR3 contains 13 residues. Trimming cost V 2 bases and J 6 bases, with 10 bases left between them. This CDR3 reads CASSISGGNGYTF. In nucleotides, the CDR3 is TGTGCCAGTAGTATATCGGGGGGGAATGGCTACACCTTC.

J is TRBJ2-1 and V is TRBV7-9; D is possibly TRBD2 (5 bases). This CDR3 comprises 14 residues. V was trimmed by 1 base and J by 3 bases, leaving 7 bases between them. Germline V gives CDR1 SEHNR, CDR2 FQNEAQ (reference sequence). The CDR3 coding sequence is TGTGCCAGCAGCTTAGGAGGGAACTACAATGAGCAGTTCTTC. Its protein product is CASSLGGNYNEQFF.

The chain is built from TRBV30 and TRBJ1-2, with 9 bases matching TRBD1. J lost 7 bases, V lost 3 bases, and 6 bases had no gene match. This CDR3 is 13 amino acids long. Germline V CDR1 and CDR2: GTSNPN, SVGIG (reference sequence). The CDR3 loop is CAWSRTGVFGYTF. CDR3 DNA: TGTGCCTGGAGCCGGACAGGGGTATTTGGCTACACCTTC.

This clone was seen a single time. This chain connects TRBV11-2 to TRBJ2-5; tentative D call: TRBD1 (6 bases). V lost 5 bases, J lost 4 bases, and 17 bases lay in between. The CDR3 has 15 amino acids. The germline gives CDR1 SGHAT, CDR2 FQNNGV. CDR3 nucleotides: TGTGCCAGCAGCCTCGGGACAAGGAGGCCAGAGACCCAGTACTTC. Amino acid sequence: CASSLGTRRPETQYF.

This clone was observed a few times. The V and J genes are TRBV5-5 and TRBJ1-3, with D unclear. This CDR3 contains 14 residues. V lost 4 bases, J lost 1 base, and 9 bases lay in between. CDR1 is SGHKS and CDR2 is YYEKEE in the germline V gene (reference sequence). The CDR3 sequence is CASSIFGSGNTIYF. CDR3 bases: TGTGCCAGCAGCATATTCGGGTCTGGAAACACCATATATTTT.

The chain employs TRBV30 and TRBJ2-2; 9 bases match TRBD2. The CDR3 is 17 residues long. V shed 1 base and J 1 base; nucleotides not matched to a gene: 7. Germline V gene sequence: CDR1 GTSNPN, CDR2 SVGIG (reference sequence). CDR3 nucleotides: TGTGCCTGGAGTGGATTAGCGGGGGCCAAGAACACCGGGGAGCTGTTTTTT. This gives the protein CAWSGLAGAKNTGELFF.

The chain has TRBV3-1 (or the pseudogene TRBV3-2) and TRBJ2-1, with TRBD1 identical over 10 bases. CDR3 length: 13 amino acids. The V and J ends lost 4 bases and 9 bases, in that order; junction bases with no gene match: 3. The germline gives CDR1 LGHDT, CDR2 YNNKEL (reference sequence). CDR3 in DNA: TGTGCCAGCAGCCGACAGGGGGCGGGTGAGCAGTTCTTC. Translated: CASSRQGAGEQFF.

This clone was seen once. The chain carries TRBV2 and TRBJ2-2; 14 positions agree with TRBD2. Trimming took 6 bases from V and 6 from J; bases not matched to a gene: 3. This CDR3 region has 15 residues. Germline V lookup: CDR1 SNHLY, CDR2 FYNNEI. CDR3 sequence: CASRRLAGGPGELFF. The CDR3 bases are TGTGCCAGCAGGCGACTAGCGGGAGGGCCCGGGGAGCTGTTTTTT.